The source of this TCR beta chain is a study of cytomegalovirus exposure and HLA in healthy donors. Study summary: Within the Caucasian-associated ancestry cluster were roughly 81% of the approximately 400 genotyped donors. The study, taken as a whole, reports: While the bulk of TCR sequences proved rare, some public TCRs turned up in many donors. Most CMV-associated TCR beta chains were later found to appear HLA-restricted.

The CDR3 spans 15 residues. Germline V gene lookup returns CDR1 SEHNR and CDR2 FQNEAQ (reference sequence). V dropped 3 bases and J dropped 1; count of bases not matched to a gene: 3. In this sample, this clone turned up a few times. What it recognizes is unknown. Vbeta (60) and Jbeta (13) primers were used in the PCR. The authors' processing: Counted up in a later analysis, unique TCR beta chains came to about 83 million, with around 10 million shared. Profiling relied on immunoSEQ multiplex PCR, and the TCRdb table lists in-frame clones only, not all of them. For V, J and clone size, that table is used; D and trimming come from the DNA. The table records 150,000 to 200,000 clones, around four fifths of them present only once.

Sequencing was done on a sample of PBMCs. The chain recombines TRBV7-9 with TRBJ1-1; 9 bases agree with TRBD1. This receptor was identified in a man between 45 and 60 years old in good health and CMV-seropositive. The CDR3 region is CASSFTGGRNTEAFF. The DNA for the CDR3 is TGTGCCAGCAGCTTTACAGGGGGCAGGAACACTGAAGCTTTCTTT.